This TCR beta chain comes out of a study of T cells in Graves' hyperthyroidism and ophthalmopathy. The sample holds many counts of this clonotype. Germline V gene lookup returns CDR1 MDHEN and CDR2 SYDVKM. CDR3 length: 16 residues. Trimming took off 2 bases at V and 5 bases at J, with 19 bases between the two ends. Amplification yielded TCR beta CDR3 regions, with RNA transcripts as the source. During a first-round RT-PCR of the TCR CDR3, the HTBI primer set was used. Each CDR3 protein is one row after TCRdb ran MiXCR on the multiplex PCR reads. Counted here are 600,000 to 650,000 distinct CDR3 sequences, 15% to 20% occurring once; the ten biggest clones make up over 3.5%.

The receptor comes from a woman aged 30 to 39 with Graves' hyperthyroidism. Material: blood. The chain joins TRBV28 to TRBJ2-7, with D possibly being TRBD1 (6 bases). The CDR3 coding sequence is TGTGCCAGCAGTTTAGTTGTAGGGGGTTCGGAAGACGAGCAGTACTTC. Its translation: CASSLVVGGSEDEQYF.